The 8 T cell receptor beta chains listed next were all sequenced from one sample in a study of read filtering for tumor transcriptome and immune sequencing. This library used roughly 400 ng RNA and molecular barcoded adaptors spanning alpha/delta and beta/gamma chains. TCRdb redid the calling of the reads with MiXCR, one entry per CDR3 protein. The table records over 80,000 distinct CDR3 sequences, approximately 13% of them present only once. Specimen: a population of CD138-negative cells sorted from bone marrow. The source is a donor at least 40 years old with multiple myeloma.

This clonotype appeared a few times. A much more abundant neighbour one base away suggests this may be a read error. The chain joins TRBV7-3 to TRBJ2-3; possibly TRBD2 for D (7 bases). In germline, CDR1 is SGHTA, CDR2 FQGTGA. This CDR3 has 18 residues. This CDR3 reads CASSALPGGGAGRDAQYF. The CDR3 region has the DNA TGTGCCAGCAGCGCGCTCCCCGGAGGGGGGGCCGGGAGAGATGCGCAGTATTTT. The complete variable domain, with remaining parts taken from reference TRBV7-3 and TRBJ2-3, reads GAGVSQTPSNKVTEKGKYVELRCDPISGHTALYWYRQSLGQGPEFLIYFQGTGAADDSGLPNDRFFAVRPEGSVSTLKIQRTERGDSAVYLCASSALPGGGAGRDAQYFGPGTRLTVL.

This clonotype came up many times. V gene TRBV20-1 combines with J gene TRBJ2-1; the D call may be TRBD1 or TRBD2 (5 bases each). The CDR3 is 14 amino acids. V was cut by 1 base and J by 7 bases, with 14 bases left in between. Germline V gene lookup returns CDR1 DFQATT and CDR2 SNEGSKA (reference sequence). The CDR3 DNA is TGCAGTGCTAGAGGGGGGAGTGGTGCAAATGAGCAGTTCTTC. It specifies CSARGGSGANEQFF.

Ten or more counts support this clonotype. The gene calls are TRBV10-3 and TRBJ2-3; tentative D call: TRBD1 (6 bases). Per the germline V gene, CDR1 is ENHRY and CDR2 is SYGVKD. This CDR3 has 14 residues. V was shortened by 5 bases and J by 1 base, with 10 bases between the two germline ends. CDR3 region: CAISKGDGTDTQYF. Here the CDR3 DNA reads TGTGCCATCAGTAAGGGGGACGGCACAGATACGCAGTATTTT.

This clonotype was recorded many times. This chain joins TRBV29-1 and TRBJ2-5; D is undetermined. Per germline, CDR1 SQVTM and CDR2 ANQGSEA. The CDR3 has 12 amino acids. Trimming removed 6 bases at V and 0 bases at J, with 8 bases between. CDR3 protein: CSVRTDQETQYF. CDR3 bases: TGCAGCGTCAGGACGGACCAAGAGACCCAGTACTTC.

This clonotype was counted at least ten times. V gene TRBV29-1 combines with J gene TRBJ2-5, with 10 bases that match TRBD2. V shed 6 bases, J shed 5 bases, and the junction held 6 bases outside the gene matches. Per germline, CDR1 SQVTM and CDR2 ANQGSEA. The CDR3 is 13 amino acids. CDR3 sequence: CSVASGRRETQYF. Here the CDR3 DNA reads TGCAGCGTGGCTAGCGGGAGAAGGGAGACCCAGTACTTC.

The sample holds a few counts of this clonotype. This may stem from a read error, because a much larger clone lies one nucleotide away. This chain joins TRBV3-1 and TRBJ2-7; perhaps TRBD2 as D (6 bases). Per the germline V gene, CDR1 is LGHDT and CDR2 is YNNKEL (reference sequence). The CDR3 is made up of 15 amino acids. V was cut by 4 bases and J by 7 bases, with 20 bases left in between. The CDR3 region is CASSLDAGSRKEQYF. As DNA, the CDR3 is TGTGCCAGCAGCCTAGACGCGGGGTCCCGTAAGGAGCAGTACTTC.

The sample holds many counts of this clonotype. Written as DNA, the CDR3 is TGCGCCAGCAGCCGCGGACGGTTAACCTACAATGAGCAGTTCTTC. Amino acid sequence: CASSRGRLTYNEQFF. The V gene is TRBV5-1, the J gene TRBJ2-1, with D hard to call. The CDR3 is 15 residues long. Germline lookup yields CDR1 SGHRS and CDR2 YFSETQ. Deletions cut 4 bases from V and 2 bases from J, with 13 bases between.

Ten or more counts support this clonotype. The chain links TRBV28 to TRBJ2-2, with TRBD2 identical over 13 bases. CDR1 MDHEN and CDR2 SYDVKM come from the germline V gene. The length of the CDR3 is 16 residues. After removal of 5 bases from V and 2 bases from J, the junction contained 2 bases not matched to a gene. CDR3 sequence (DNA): TGTGCCAGCAGTGGACTAGCGGGAGCCAACACCGGGGAGCTGTTTTTT. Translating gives CASSGLAGANTGELFF.